One sample yielded the 29 T cell receptor beta chains listed below, sequenced in a study of blood T cells in healthy people across ages. Primed by a sample-barcoded 5' primer and a J-beta primer mix, a second PCR proceeded for 7 to 11 cycles. TCRdb re-derived calls from the 5' RACE reads in MiXCR, one entry per CDR3 protein. The repertoire holds about 1.4 million distinct CDR3 sequences, with approximately 59% as singletons. The specimen was blood. The receptors shown here come from a man aged 18-30 years in good health.

The chain links TRBV3-1 to TRBJ1-4; TRBD1 aligns across 7 bases. The CDR3 has 14 residues. V shed 4 bases and J 12 bases; nucleotides not matched to a gene: 11. The V gene's germline CDR1 is LGHDT and CDR2 YNNKEL (reference sequence). Here the CDR3 DNA reads TGTGCCAGCAGCCTGCCGGGACAGAATGTTGAACTGTTTTTT. Translated, it gives CASSLPGQNVELFF.

The chain couples TRBV29-1 to TRBJ2-2; 10 nucleotides match TRBD2. V lost 5 bases, J lost 5 bases, and 8 bases stayed unmatched. The CDR3 loop spans 15 amino acids. Germline V gene lookup returns CDR1 SQVTM and CDR2 ANQGSEA. CDR3 sequence (DNA): TGCAGCGTTAGGCCTAGCGGGAGAAAGACCGGGGAGCTGTTTTTT. This sequence encodes CSVRPSGRKTGELFF.

V is TRBV7-2 and J is TRBJ2-4; D might be TRBD1 or TRBD2, each matching 5 bases. The J call may be mistaken, given a closer DNA end match to TRBJ2-5. The CDR3 is 15 residues long. Germline V gene data show CDR1 as SGHTA and CDR2 as FQGNSA. In DNA, the CDR3 is TGTGCCAGCGCTCCCCTCGGAGGCAGGGCCGAGACCCAGTACTTC. It is translated as CASAPLGGRAETQYF.

The gene calls are TRBV20-1 and TRBJ2-3; no clear D. Germline CDR1 reads DFQATT; CDR2 reads SNEGSKA (reference sequence). V shed 2 bases and J shed 3 bases, with 15 bases lying between them. The CDR3 is 15 residues long. This CDR3 is CSARISLGKTDTQYF. The CDR3 nucleotides are TGCAGTGCTAGAATATCTCTGGGAAAAACAGATACGCAGTATTTT.

CDR3 coding DNA: TGTGCCAGCAGCCCCGTTTTTAGCAATCAGCCCCAGCATTTT. This gives the protein CASSPVFSNQPQHF. The chain joins TRBV3-1 to TRBJ1-5; D is unclear. There are 14 residues in the CDR3. In germline, CDR1 is LGHDT, CDR2 YNNKEL (reference sequence). V lost 4 bases and J lost 0, with 7 bases in between.

The chain has TRBV9 and TRBJ2-3; 7 bases are a match to TRBD2. This CDR3 comprises 15 residues. After removal of 2 bases from V and 1 base from J, the junction contained 4 bases not matched to a gene. Germline assignment: CDR1 SGDLS and CDR2 YYNGEE. The CDR3, as DNA: TGTGCCAGCAGCGTGGGGAGGGATCGCACAGATACGCAGTATTTT. This gives the protein CASSVGRDRTDTQYF.

The chain recombines TRBV29-1 with TRBJ1-4; D is ambiguous. The V gene's germline CDR1 is SQVTM and CDR2 ANQGSEA. The CDR3 consists of 12 residues. V was trimmed by 5 bases and J by 8 bases, leaving 12 bases between them. The CDR3 DNA reads TGCAGCGTTAAGTGGTCTCGGGAAAAACTGTTTTTT. It specifies CSVKWSREKLFF.

The chain links TRBV4-1 to TRBJ2-1; TRBD2 matches 14 bases. Germline lookup yields CDR1 MGHRA and CDR2 YSYEKL. Trimming cost V 4 bases and J 0 bases; bases outside gene matches: 5. The CDR3 has 18 residues. Here the CDR3 reads CASSPSGTSGSSYNEQFF. CDR3 in DNA: TGCGCCAGCAGCCCCTCAGGGACTAGCGGGAGCTCCTACAATGAGCAGTTCTTC.

This clonotype was counted between two and nine times. The chain is built from TRBV27 and TRBJ2-1, with 14 bases that match TRBD2. Germline V gene data show CDR1 as MNHEY and CDR2 as SMNVEV (reference sequence). CDR3 length equals 18 residues. V trimming: 0 bases; J trimming: 1 base; junction bases outside the gene matches: 2. This CDR3 is CASSLSTSGRGSYNEQFF. In DNA form, the CDR3 reads TGTGCCAGCAGTTTATCGACTAGCGGGAGGGGTTCCTACAATGAGCAGTTCTTC.

J is TRBJ2-7 and V is TRBV4-1, with 9 bases matching TRBD1. The CDR3 spans 16 residues. Germline CDR1 is MGHRA and CDR2 is YSYEKL. V dropped 3 bases and J dropped 3; count of bases not matched to a gene: 9. The CDR3 loop reads CASSHIPGQGSYEQYF. DNA for the CDR3: TGCGCCAGCAGCCATATACCGGGACAGGGTAGCTACGAGCAGTACTTC.

This clonotype occurred once. J is TRBJ2-7 and V is TRBV18, with 9 bases matching TRBD2. Germline V CDR1 and CDR2: KGHSH, LQKENI. The V and J ends lost 3 bases and 0 bases, in that order; junction bases with no gene match: 6. There are 16 residues in the CDR3. DNA for the CDR3: TGTGCCAGCTCACCCTCACTAGCGGGCACCTCCTACGAGCAGTACTTC. Translated: CASSPSLAGTSYEQYF.

Only a few counts were recorded for this clonotype. The chain links TRBV6-5 to TRBJ2-7; a possible D gene is TRBD1 (5 bases). Germline assignment: CDR1 MNHEY and CDR2 SVGAGI. The length of the CDR3 is 14 residues. The V end was cut by 0 bases, the J end by 3 bases, with 9 bases between. The CDR3 region is CASSYSLDSYEQYF. In DNA, the CDR3 is TGTGCCAGCAGTTACTCTCTAGACAGCTACGAGCAGTACTTC.

The CDR3 sequence: CASSPLSGGKTGELFF. The CDR3 coding sequence is TGTGCCAGCAGCCCCCTTAGCGGGGGGAAGACCGGGGAGCTGTTTTTT. This sequence joins TRBV11-2 and TRBJ2-2, with 10 bases lining up with TRBD2. Germline trimming cut 5 bases from V and 5 bases from J; bases unmatched to any gene: 8. The CDR3 contains 16 residues. Looked up from germline, CDR1 is SGHAT and CDR2 is FQNNGV.

This clonotype was counted a single time. The junction and the germline gene differ at one end; a read error may be behind it. The chain joins TRBV4-1 to TRBJ2-7; D may be TRBD1 or TRBD2 (5 bases each). CDR3 length equals 12 residues. Germline CDR1 reads MGHRA; CDR2 reads YSYEKL. CDR3 in amino acids: CASSPRDAERYF. CDR3 in DNA: TGCGCCAGCAGCCCCCGGGACGCCGAGCGGTACTTC.

This clonotype was observed a single time. The chain employs TRBV20-1 and TRBJ2-7; D is perhaps TRBD2 (5 bases). The CDR3 covers 17 residues. Germline values: CDR1 DFQATT, CDR2 SNEGSKA (reference sequence). V lost 3 bases and J lost 3, with 24 bases in between. CDR3 sequence reads: CSASPSRERPTVYEQYF. Here the CDR3 DNA reads TGCAGTGCTAGCCCCTCAAGGGAGCGACCCACAGTCTACGAGCAGTACTTC.

The chain employs TRBV29-1 and TRBJ2-7; 8 bases map to TRBD2. V was pared by 3 bases and J by 1 base, with 8 bases of the junction left unmatched. This CDR3 has 15 residues. Germline lookup yields CDR1 SQVTM and CDR2 ANQGSEA. The DNA of the CDR3 is TGCAGCGTTGAGGGAACGGGAGGGGAATCCTACGAGCAGTACTTC. Translating gives CSVEGTGGESYEQYF.

The chain has TRBV12-3 or TRBV12-4 and TRBJ2-1; possible D gene TRBD1, 6 bases. The CDR3 loop spans 12 amino acids. Between the trimmed V and J ends, which lost 5 bases and 8 bases, there was a span of 10 bases. Written as DNA, the CDR3 is TGTGCCAGCAGTACAGGGTTTGATGAGCAGTTCTTC. This sequence encodes CASSTGFDEQFF.

The CDR3 is CASSFDGSPLHF. The CDR3 coding sequence is TGTGCCAGCAGCTTTGACGGTTCACCCCTCCACTTT. The chain is built from TRBV7-9 and TRBJ1-6; D is uncertain. This CDR3 is 12 amino acids long. The V end was cut by 3 bases, the J end by 9 bases, with 6 bases between. Germline CDR1 reads SEHNR; CDR2 reads FQNEAQ (reference sequence).

This clonotype was counted at least ten times. The chain recombines TRBV12-3 or TRBV12-4 with TRBJ2-4; 11 bases fit TRBD2. CDR3 length: 16 amino acids. The V gene end was trimmed by 6 bases and the J gene end by 4 bases; junction bases not matched to a gene: 8. The CDR3 DNA follows: TGTGCCAGCAGCAAGCCGGGACTAGCGGAAAAAAACATTCAGTACTTC. This encodes CASSKPGLAEKNIQYF.

This clonotype was found once. V usage is TRBV20-1 and J usage is TRBJ1-2; a weak D match, TRBD1 (5 bases). Germline CDR1 is DFQATT and CDR2 is SNEGSKA (reference sequence). This CDR3 is built from 13 residues. V was trimmed by 0 bases and J by 4 bases, leaving 9 bases between them. As DNA, the CDR3 is TGCAGTGCTAGAGATTGGGACGGCTATGGCTACACCTTC. Residues: CSARDWDGYGYTF.

This clonotype was counted a single time. This sequence joins TRBV10-3 and TRBJ1-1; D remains unclear. Germline V lookup: CDR1 ENHRY, CDR2 SYGVKD. Trimming took off 4 bases at V and 5 bases at J, with 11 bases between the two ends. The CDR3 is 13 residues long. The CDR3 loop is CAISGSRGTEAFF. CDR3 DNA: TGTGCCATCAGTGGGTCTAGAGGAACTGAAGCTTTCTTT.

This clonotype was seen more than once but under ten times. The V and J genes are TRBV4-3 and TRBJ2-4; D unclear. Gene TRBJ2-7 matches the end of the DNA better, so the J call may be wrong. Germline V gives CDR1 LGHNA, CDR2 YSLEER. The CDR3 spans 14 residues. The CDR3 loop reads CASSQDLTGYEQYF. The CDR3 bases are TGCGCCAGCAGCCAAGATCTCACGGGCTACGAGCAGTACTTC.

The chain carries TRBV29-1 and TRBJ2-7; 8 nucleotides line up with TRBD1. Germline CDR1 is SQVTM and CDR2 is ANQGSEA. The CDR3 has 13 residues. Unmatched junction bases numbered 9, after V lost 6 bases and J lost 5 bases. CDR3 region: CSVLTGGFDEQYF. The DNA for the CDR3 is TGCAGCGTCCTTACAGGGGGTTTCGACGAGCAGTACTTC.

V usage is TRBV20-1 and J usage is TRBJ2-1; D ambiguous. The germline V gene encodes CDR1 DFQATT and CDR2 SNEGSKA (reference sequence). The V end lost 5 bases, the J end lost 2 bases, and 10 bases lay between the germline ends. The CDR3 loop spans 13 amino acids. CDR3 bases: TGCAGTGCTGAGTCCCCCACCTACAATGAGCAGTTCTTC. Its protein product is CSAESPTYNEQFF.

This clonotype appeared once. V gene TRBV10-3 combines with J gene TRBJ2-7, with D possibly TRBD1 on 5 matching bases. The CDR3 contains 13 residues. V lost 2 bases and J 2 bases, leaving 7 bases between the germline ends. Germline CDR1 ENHRY, CDR2 SYGVKD. The CDR3 sequence is CAISEGAPYEQYF. CDR3 nucleotides: TGTGCCATCAGTGAGGGGGCCCCCTACGAGCAGTACTTC.

This clonotype was seen a handful of times. The genes are TRBV20-1 and TRBJ2-7; D may match TRBD1 or TRBD2 (5 bases each). The V end lost 3 bases, the J end lost 1 base, and 10 bases lay between the germline ends. The germline V gene has CDR1 DFQATT and CDR2 SNEGSKA (reference sequence). The CDR3 extends over 13 amino acids. The CDR3 DNA is TGCAGTGCTAGGGGACCCTTATCCTACGAGCAGTACTTC. This sequence encodes CSARGPLSYEQYF.

This sequence joins TRBV7-2 and TRBJ2-5, with 10 bases identical to TRBD2. CDR3 size: 15 residues. Germline CDR1 is SGHTA and CDR2 is FQGNSA. V dropped 2 bases and J dropped 5; count of bases not matched to a gene: 5. The CDR3 loop is CASSLSGGARETQYF. The CDR3 DNA reads as TGTGCCAGCAGCTTAAGCGGGGGGGCGAGGGAGACCCAGTACTTC.

The CDR3 DNA reads TGTGCCAGCAGCTTTAACAGATGGATAAGTGGTGAAGCTTTCTTT. Encoded protein: CASSFNRWISGEAFF. The V and J genes are TRBV5-6 and TRBJ1-1; unclear D gene. The CDR3 covers 15 residues. From germline, CDR1 is SGHDT and CDR2 YYEEEE. V lost 2 bases and J 7 bases, leaving 18 bases between the germline ends.

The V and J genes are TRBV12-3 or TRBV12-4 and TRBJ2-2, with D hard to call. The CDR3 totals 13 residues. V was shortened by 5 bases and J by 5 bases, with 9 bases between the two germline ends. The DNA for the CDR3 is TGTGCCAGCAGTGGTACACGGACCGGGGAGCTGTTTTTT. This encodes CASSGTRTGELFF.